These T cell receptor beta chains were read from a single sample in a study of control samples from healthy donors and cancer patients. This table comes from immunoSEQ multiplex PCR, and its TCRdb copy is limited to in-frame clones, with some not included. The table shows some 130,000 clones, with 85% to 95% occurring only once. The sample comprised blood. The receptors come from a man aged 30-40 years in good health. Each CDR3 is given with its conserved first and last residue. The D gene is left open where the match is weak. The listing skips clone size in some rows; elsewhere it reads once, few, many or a size class.

J gene	D gene	clone size	V gene	CDR3 DNA	CDR3 protein
TRBJ2-1	TRBD2	once	TRBV7-2	TGTGCCAGCAGCTTAGTCGGGACTACCTACAATGAGCAGTTCTTC	CASSLVGTTYNEQFF
TRBJ1-5	NA	few	TRBV7-2	TGTGCCAGCAGCCCGACTTCTTCAGGGCCCCAGCATTTT	CASSPTSSGPQHF
TRBJ1-4	NA	few	TRBV7-2	TGTGCCAGCAGCGGGCAGAATAATGAAAAACTGTTTTTT	CASSGQNNEKLFF
TRBJ1-1	NA	NA	TRBV19	TGTGCCAGCGCCCCAGTGGGACCCAGGAACACTGAAGCTTTCTTT	CASAPVGPRNTEAFF
TRBJ2-7	TRBD1	NA	TRBV10-2	TGCGCCAGCAATAGGGACAGGTACTACGAGCAGTACTTC	CASNRDRYYEQYF
TRBJ1-4	NA	NA	TRBV9	TGTGCCAGCAGCGTAGGGACAACTAATGAAAAACTGTTTTTT	CASSVGTTNEKLFF
TRBJ2-1	TRBD1	once	TRBV15	TGTGCCACCAGCAGGGGACAGGGGGCGTTGAATTTCTACAATGAGCAGTTCTTC	CATSRGQGALNFYNEQFF
TRBJ2-1	NA	NA	TRBV7-9	TGTGCCAGCAGCTTAGCGGCTGGCCTCTCTGAGCAGTTCTTC	CASSLAAGLSEQFF
TRBJ2-1	NA	NA	TRBV27	TGTGCCAGCAGTTCATATTCCGACAATGAGCAGTTCTTC	CASSSYSDNEQFF
TRBJ2-1	TRBD1	NA	TRBV7-7	TGTGCTAGCAGCTCCGGGACAGGGGGGCACAATGAGCAGTTCTTC	CASSSGTGGHNEQFF
TRBJ2-1	TRBD2	NA	TRBV7-8	TGTGCCAGCATCGGGACTAGCGGGGGTTGGAGTGAGCAGTTCTTC	CASIGTSGGWSEQFF
TRBJ2-7	TRBD1	NA	TRBV6-9	TGTGCCAGCACTCCCTCTTCACAGGGGCACTACGAGCAGTACTTC	CASTPSSQGHYEQYF
TRBJ1-5	NA	NA	TRBV3-1/TRBV3-2	TGTGCCAGCAGCTTAAACAGGTTCAATCAGCCCCAGCATTTT	CASSLNRFNQPQHF
TRBJ1-6	TRBD1	NA	TRBV27	TGTGCCAGCCGACAGGGGACTTCACCCCTCCACTTT	CASRQGTSPLHF
TRBJ1-5	TRBD1	NA	TRBV4-3	TGCGCCAGCAGCCAAGATCTGGTACAGGGGGCAGGTCAGCCCCAGCATTTT	CASSQDLVQGAGQPQHF